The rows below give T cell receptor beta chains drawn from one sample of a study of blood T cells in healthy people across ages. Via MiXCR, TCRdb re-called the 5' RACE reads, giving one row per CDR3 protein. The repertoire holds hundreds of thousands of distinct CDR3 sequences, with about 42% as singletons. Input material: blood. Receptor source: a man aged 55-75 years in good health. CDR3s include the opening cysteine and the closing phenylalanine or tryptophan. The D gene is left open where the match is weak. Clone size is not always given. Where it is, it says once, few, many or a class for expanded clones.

TGCAGCGTGGACGGACAGGGGAACACTAAAGCTTTCTTT CSVDGQGNTKAFF - TRBD1 TRBJ1-1 TRBV29-1
TGCAGCGCGCTAACAGGGACAGAGGCTGAAAAACTGTTTTTT CSALTGTEAEKLFF - TRBD1 TRBJ1-4 TRBV29-1
TGTGCCTGGGGCGGACAGTTGATTTGGGGCTACACCTTC CAWGGQLIWGYTF - - TRBJ1-2 TRBV30
TGCAGTGCTATGGGACAGGGGGCCTACAATGAGCAGTTCTTC CSAMGQGAYNEQFF - TRBD1 TRBJ2-1 TRBV20-1
TGTGCCAGCAGTGCCCCCGGCAGGGCTGGACTCACTGAAGCTTTCTTT CASSAPGRAGLTEAFF - - TRBJ1-1 TRBV2
TGTGCCAGCAGTACAACATCCGGGACTAGCCCAGATACGCAGTATTTT CASSTTSGTSPDTQYF few TRBD2 TRBJ2-3 TRBV12-3/TRBV12-4
TGTGCCAGCAGTTACTCGAATACAGGGCTCCAAGAGACCCAGTACTTC CASSYSNTGLQETQYF few - TRBJ2-5 TRBV6-5
TGTGCCAGCAGTGAAATTATGGGACAGGGGGGGCCAGAGCAGTACTTC CASSEIMGQGGPEQYF few TRBD1 TRBJ2-7 TRBV25-1
TGTGCCAGCAGCTTAATCGCGGGACAGGGGTTATCTGGGGCCAACGTCCTGACTTTC CASSLIAGQGLSGANVLTF few TRBD1 TRBJ2-6 TRBV7-2
TGTGCCAGCCCGACAGGGGGCTTGGGTGGCTACACCTTC CASPTGGLGGYTF - TRBD1 TRBJ1-2 TRBV27
TGCGCCAGCAGCCAAGATGGCAGGGCTACTGAAGCTTTCTTT CASSQDGRATEAFF - - TRBJ1-1 TRBV4-3
TGCAGTGCTAGGGGGGGGACAGGGGGCAATTCGGCCAAAAACATTCAGTACTTC CSARGGTGGNSAKNIQYF - TRBD1 TRBJ2-4 TRBV20-1
TGTGCCAGCAGTTGGCGAGATACGCAGTATTTT CASSWRDTQYF - - TRBJ2-3 TRBV6-5
TGCAGCGCTACGGACAGGGGGGTCTCAACCGAGCAGTACTTC CSATDRGVSTEQYF - TRBD1 TRBJ2-7 TRBV29-1
TGTGCCACCAGCCGGGTGGCAACTAATGAAAAACTGTTTTTT CATSRVATNEKLFF - - TRBJ1-4 TRBV15
TGTGCCAGCAGCCGGGACGTACCCTACGAGCAGTACTTC CASSRDVPYEQYF - - TRBJ2-7 TRBV7-2
TGTGCCAGCGGGGGACGGGGGAGCTACGAGCAGTACTTC CASGGRGSYEQYF - - TRBJ2-7 TRBV12-3/TRBV12-4
TGCGCCAGCAGCCAAGATCAGTTAACAGGGGGTCTTAATGAGCAGTTCTTC CASSQDQLTGGLNEQFF many TRBD1 TRBJ2-1 TRBV4-3
TGCGCCAGCAGCCAAATTCCGGGACTAGCGGGGAGCGTCGATCGGACCCAGTACTTC CASSQIPGLAGSVDRTQYF many TRBD2 TRBJ2-5 TRBV4-1
TGCGCCAGCAGCTCCGGGACAGGGGGAATAGAGACCCAGTACTTC CASSSGTGGIETQYF - TRBD1 TRBJ2-5 TRBV5-1
TGCGCCAGCAGTCTATCCGGCGCGGGTAGCACTGAAGCTTTCTTT CASSLSGAGSTEAFF - - TRBJ1-1 TRBV4-3
TGTGCCTGGAGTGTATTAAGAAGGGCCCAAGAGACCCAGTACTTC CAWSVLRRAQETQYF few - TRBJ2-5 TRBV30
TGCGCCAGCAGCTTGGAGGGCACGAGAAATGGCTACACCTTC CASSLEGTRNGYTF few - TRBJ1-2 TRBV5-1
TGCAGTGTCTCGGACGAAATCGGAAATACGCAGTATTTT CSVSDEIGNTQYF many - TRBJ2-3 TRBV20-1
TGCGCCAGCAGCTTGTCGGTAGGGGGTTCATCCTACGAGCAGTACTTC CASSLSVGGSSYEQYF many - TRBJ2-7 TRBV5-1
TGTGCCAGCAGTCCCGATGTAGATGGAGACGAGCAGTACTTC CASSPDVDGDEQYF once - TRBJ2-7 TRBV27
TGCAGTGCTAGAGTTCCCCTCCAGGGTAGAGACGAGCAGTACTTC CSARVPLQGRDEQYF few - TRBJ2-7 TRBV20-1
TGTGCCAGCAGTGAATGGGGACAACTCACAGATACGCAGTATTTT CASSEWGQLTDTQYF once - TRBJ2-3 TRBV6-1
TGTGCCATCAGAGACCCCGGAAGGGAGGGAGAGACCCAGTACTTC CAIRDPGREGETQYF - TRBD2 TRBJ2-5 TRBV10-3
TGCAGTGCTCGGCCCCTAACATCGCCCTATAATTCACCCCTCCACTTT CSARPLTSPYNSPLHF - - TRBJ1-6 TRBV20-1
TGTGCCAGCAGCCTCCGCCGACAGCCTTACGAGCAGTACTTC CASSLRRQPYEQYF many - TRBJ2-7 TRBV3-1
TGCGCCAGCAGCTGGGCACCCGGCTCGGAGAAGACCCAGTACTTC CASSWAPGSEKTQYF - - TRBJ2-5 TRBV5-1
TGTGCCATCAGTGAGGGACAGAGCTACAATGAGCAGTTCTTC CAISEGQSYNEQFF - - TRBJ2-1 TRBV10-3
TGTGCCAGCAGCCCGGGACCCTTTAGCACAGATACGCAGTATTTT CASSPGPFSTDTQYF few - TRBJ2-3 TRBV5-6
TGTGCCATCAGTGATGGGAGACTTAATCAGCCCCAGCATTTT CAISDGRLNQPQHF - - TRBJ1-5 TRBV10-3
TGTGCCACTCAAACTAGTTTTCAAACGAGCTCCTACAATGAGCAGTTCTTC CATQTSFQTSSYNEQFF - - TRBJ2-1 TRBV27
TGCGCCAGCAGCTTGGGGACAGGGGGCACAATCAATGAGCAGTTCTTC CASSLGTGGTINEQFF - TRBD1 TRBJ2-1 TRBV5-1
TGTGCCAGCAGTTTAATCTCAGGGGCTGGCTACACCTTC CASSLISGAGYTF - - TRBJ1-2 TRBV27
TGTGCCAGCACCTCGGGCGGTTTGAACACCGGGGAGCTGTTTTTT CASTSGGLNTGELFF once - TRBJ2-2 TRBV27
TGTGCCAGCAGTTTTTGGCGGAGAGAGACCCAGTACTTC CASSFWRRETQYF - - TRBJ2-5 TRBV6-2/TRBV6-3
TGCGCCAGCAGTGAGTGGGGTGGAGAGACCCAGTACTTC CASSEWGGETQYF - - TRBJ2-5 TRBV10-2
TGCGCCAGCAGCCAAGATGGGGGGCCCCAAGAGACCCAGTACTTC CASSQDGGPQETQYF - - TRBJ2-5 TRBV4-1
TGTGCCAGCAGTTCGGGAGTTGGGCAAGAGACCCAGTACTTC CASSSGVGQETQYF - - TRBJ2-5 TRBV6-5
TGCGCCAGCAGCCAAGAACTAGCGGGGAACACAGATACGCAGTATTTT CASSQELAGNTDTQYF - TRBD2 TRBJ2-3 TRBV4-3
TGTGCCAGCAGCCAAGACAGTAGCTCCTACAATGAGCAGTTCTTC CASSQDSSSYNEQFF many - TRBJ2-1 TRBV4-3
TGTGCCAGCAGCGAACAGGGGGCGACTGAAGCTTTCTTT CASSEQGATEAFF - TRBD1 TRBJ1-1 TRBV9
TGTGCCAGCAGCTTAATGGGCGGGGGGACCAATGAGCAGTTCTTC CASSLMGGGTNEQFF once TRBD2 TRBJ2-1 TRBV7-9
TGTGCCAGCAGTCTCCACAGGGATCCTATGAACACTGAAGCTTTCTTT CASSLHRDPMNTEAFF few - TRBJ1-1 TRBV12-3/TRBV12-4
TGTGCCAGCAGATTAACGCGGCCGGGGTCCTACGAGCAGTACTTC CASRLTRPGSYEQYF - - TRBJ2-7 TRBV6-2/TRBV6-3
TGCGCCAGCAGCTTCCGGGACAGAAACTACCGGGAGCTGTTTTTT CASSFRDRNYRELFF - TRBD1 TRBJ2-2 TRBV5-1
TGTGCCAGCTCACCCACGCCGGGGTTACACCAAGAGACCCAGTACTTC CASSPTPGLHQETQYF - - TRBJ2-5 TRBV18
TGTGCCAGCAGCTTAAGCACGGGGACCTACAATGAGCAGTTCTTC CASSLSTGTYNEQFF once - TRBJ2-1 TRBV7-9
TGTGCCAGCAGTGAATTTTTGCCGGGGGACTTATTCTACGAGCAGTACTTC CASSEFLPGDLFYEQYF once - TRBJ2-7 TRBV25-1
TGTGCCAGCAGCCAAGCCCCGGGGGGGACAGATACGCAGTATTTT CASSQAPGGTDTQYF few TRBD2 TRBJ2-3 TRBV3-1